This TCR beta chain was identified in a study of blood T cell repertoires in COVID-19. Under the authors' procedure: How many nucleated cells were present was estimated from reference gene primer amplification. TCRdb's copy holds only in-frame clones and misses some; the assay was immunoSEQ multiplex PCR. V and J calls and clone size are those listed in that table; D and trimming were worked out from the DNA. Counted here are 240,000 or so clones, around 81% occurring once; the ten biggest clones make up 6.5% to 9.5%. Followed over time, Seattle patients had been enrolled while infection was active. CDR3 size: 13 residues. Germline loops: CDR1 KGHSH, CDR2 LQKENI. The V end was cut by 6 bases, the J end by 3 bases, with 9 bases between.

Material for sequencing was peripheral blood. The clonotype originates from a woman older than 75 with COVID-19, enrolled during active disease. The chain employs TRBV18 and TRBJ1-3; D gene ambiguous. CDR3 coding DNA: TGTGCCAGCTCCGACGGGGTTGGAAACACCATATATTTT. Residues: CASSDGVGNTIYF.